These T cell receptor beta chains were read from a single sample in a study of shared clonotypes between healthy human individuals. Only in-frame clones appear in the TCRdb table, and some are missing; sequencing was by immunoSEQ multiplex PCR. The sample lists 800,000 to 950,000 clones; 90% to 98% were seen once. The sequencing sample was made of naive CD8+ T cells sorted from blood. These receptors all stem from a man in his thirties or forties in good health. The CDR3 runs from the conserved cysteine through the conserved F or W. D genes are given only for firm matches. A row's size may be missing; if present it is once, few, many or a size class.

v_gene	j_gene	d_gene	abundance	CDR3nt	CDR3aa
TRBV13	TRBJ2-1	-	-	TGTGCCAGCAGGAAGACGGACAATGAGCAGTTCTTC	CASRKTDNEQFF
TRBV2	TRBJ2-1	-	-	TGTGCCAGTAGCCGGGTCGCCTACAATGAGCAGTTCTTC	CASSRVAYNEQFF
TRBV7-9	TRBJ2-3	-	-	TGTGCCAGCAGTCAGGAGGGCGGGTTGAATACGCAGTATTTT	CASSQEGGLNTQYF
TRBV30	TRBJ2-7	-	-	TGTGCCTGGAGTCTCGGACCTAGCTACGAGCAGTACTTC	CAWSLGPSYEQYF
TRBV5-1	TRBJ2-7	TRBD2	-	TGCGCCAGCAGCCTTCAGAGCGGGAGTCGAAACGAGCAGTACTTC	CASSLQSGSRNEQYF
TRBV29-1	TRBJ2-3	TRBD2	-	TGCAGCGTTCAAGGACTAGCGGGAGGTGTGGGCACAGATACGCAGTATTTT	CSVQGLAGGVGTDTQYF
TRBV6-5	TRBJ2-7	TRBD1	-	TGTGCCAGCAGCCTCCGGACAGGGGAAACCTACGAGCAGTACTTC	CASSLRTGETYEQYF
TRBV7-9	TRBJ2-5	-	-	TGTGCCAGCAGCTTACCGGGAGAAGAGACCCAGTACTTC	CASSLPGEETQYF
TRBV10-3	TRBJ2-1	TRBD2	-	TGTGCCTCGGGAGGGGGACACGCAAATGAGCAGTTCTTC	CASGGGHANEQFF
TRBV11-2	TRBJ2-7	-	-	TGTGCCAGCAGCTTAGCGGGTAGCGGAGGGTACGAGCAGTACTTC	CASSLAGSGGYEQYF
TRBV10-3	TRBJ2-7	TRBD1	-	TGTGCCATCACTGACACGGGACAGGGGTCCTACGAGCAGTACTTC	CAITDTGQGSYEQYF
TRBV6-6	TRBJ2-3	-	-	TGTGCCAGCAGCCCCGTGGTAGCGAAAGACCCAGATACGCAGTATTTT	CASSPVVAKDPDTQYF
TRBV9	TRBJ2-5	TRBD2	-	TGTGCCAGCAGCGTAGGTTTAGCGGGAGGGCCAGAGGAGACCCAGTACTTC	CASSVGLAGGPEETQYF
TRBV30	TRBJ1-1	-	-	TGTGCCTGGAGTGTACTAGTACGGGGTTTGAACACTGAAGCTTTCTTT	CAWSVLVRGLNTEAFF
TRBV4-1	TRBJ2-7	TRBD1	-	TGCGCCAGCAGCCTTAGACAGGGGGCGTACGAGCAGTACTTC	CASSLRQGAYEQYF
TRBV11-3	TRBJ1-1	-	-	TGTGCCAGCAGCTTTGGAGGAACTGAAGCTTTCTTT	CASSFGGTEAFF
TRBV27	TRBJ2-7	TRBD2	-	TGTGCCAGCAGTTTATCGGGGCTAGCGGACTACGAGCAGTACTTC	CASSLSGLADYEQYF
TRBV4-1	TRBJ2-2	-	once	TGCGCCAGCAGCCAAGAAAGAGTTAACACCGGGGAGCTGTTTTTT	CASSQERVNTGELFF
TRBV7-9	TRBJ2-7	TRBD1	-	TGTGCCAGCAGCTTGGGACAGAACTACGAGCAGTACTTC	CASSLGQNYEQYF
TRBV7-3	TRBJ2-2	-	few	TGTGCCAGCAGCGATACAGGGAGGGGCACCGGGGAGCTGTTTTTT	CASSDTGRGTGELFF
TRBV4-1	TRBJ2-7	TRBD1	-	TGCGCCAGCAGCCCCAGGGCGACAGGGGCGGCCCCCTACGAGCAGTACTTC	CASSPRATGAAPYEQYF
TRBV7-9	TRBJ2-7	-	-	TGTGCCAGCAGCTTCCGTACAGGGACAACCTACGAGCAGTACTTC	CASSFRTGTTYEQYF
TRBV6-5	TRBJ2-5	TRBD1	-	TGTGCCAGCAGTTACTCCAGGGGGAGCGAGACCCAGTACTTC	CASSYSRGSETQYF
TRBV5-1	TRBJ2-7	-	-	TGCGCCAGCAGCTTGGAGCAGGGGAGTTCCTACGAGCAGTACTTC	CASSLEQGSSYEQYF
TRBV4-1	TRBJ2-1	-	-	TGCGCCAGCAGCCAGGACAGATCCTACAATGAGCAGTTCTTC	CASSQDRSYNEQFF
TRBV7-6	TRBJ2-1	-	-	TGTGCCAGCAGCTTAGAGACTGGATTCAATGAGCAGTTCTTC	CASSLETGFNEQFF
TRBV7-6	TRBJ1-1	-	-	TGTGCCAGCAGCCTCGAACTGAACACTGAAGCTTTCTTT	CASSLELNTEAFF
TRBV28	TRBJ2-7	TRBD2	once	TGTGCCAGCAGTTTGTGGACTAGCGACGAGCAGTACTTC	CASSLWTSDEQYF
TRBV27	TRBJ1-2	-	-	TGTGCCAGCAGTTTATGGGGCAGGGATGGCTACACCTTC	CASSLWGRDGYTF
TRBV29-1	TRBJ2-7	-	-	TGCAGCGGCGGAGACAGTTACGAGCAGTACTTC	CSGGDSYEQYF
TRBV4-1	TRBJ2-5	TRBD2	-	TGCGCCAGCAGCCAGGGTAGCGGGATCCAAGAGACCCAGTACTTC	CASSQGSGIQETQYF
TRBV5-1	TRBJ2-3	-	-	TGCGCCAGCAGCTCACGGCGAGATACGCAGTATTTT	CASSSRRDTQYF
TRBV7-9	TRBJ2-1	-	-	TGTGCCAGCAGCCAACCGACTGAGAACAATGAGCAGTTCTTC	CASSQPTENNEQFF
TRBV7-8	TRBJ2-1	TRBD2	-	TGTGCCAGCAGCCCCCCTGGAAGCGGGAGCGGGTTAAATGAGCAGTTCTTC	CASSPPGSGSGLNEQFF
TRBV11-2	TRBJ2-1	-	-	TGTGCCAGCAGCCTATTGCAAGTGGGGGAGTTCTTC	CASSLLQVGEFF
TRBV7-7	TRBJ2-7	-	-	TGTGCTAGCAGCTCAGGACAGGGACTACTCTACGAGCAGTACTTC	CASSSGQGLLYEQYF
TRBV6-6	TRBJ2-5	-	-	TGTGCCAGCCGAATTGGGACTCCGTACCAAGAGACCCAGTACTTC	CASRIGTPYQETQYF
TRBV7-9	TRBJ2-1	-	once	TGTGCCAGCAGTCGACAGGAGCAGTTCTTC	CASSRQEQFF
TRBV27	TRBJ1-2	TRBD1	-	TGTGCCAGCAGTCCAAATGGACAGGCTCCTAACTATGGCTACACCTTC	CASSPNGQAPNYGYTF
TRBV7-9	TRBJ2-7	-	once	TGTGCCAGCAGCTTATTCGGGCTGACAGTCTCCTACGAGCAGTACTTC	CASSLFGLTVSYEQYF
TRBV2	TRBJ1-5	TRBD1	-	TGTGCCAGCAGGGGAACCACAGGGGATAATAGCAATCAGCCCCAGCATTTT	CASRGTTGDNSNQPQHF